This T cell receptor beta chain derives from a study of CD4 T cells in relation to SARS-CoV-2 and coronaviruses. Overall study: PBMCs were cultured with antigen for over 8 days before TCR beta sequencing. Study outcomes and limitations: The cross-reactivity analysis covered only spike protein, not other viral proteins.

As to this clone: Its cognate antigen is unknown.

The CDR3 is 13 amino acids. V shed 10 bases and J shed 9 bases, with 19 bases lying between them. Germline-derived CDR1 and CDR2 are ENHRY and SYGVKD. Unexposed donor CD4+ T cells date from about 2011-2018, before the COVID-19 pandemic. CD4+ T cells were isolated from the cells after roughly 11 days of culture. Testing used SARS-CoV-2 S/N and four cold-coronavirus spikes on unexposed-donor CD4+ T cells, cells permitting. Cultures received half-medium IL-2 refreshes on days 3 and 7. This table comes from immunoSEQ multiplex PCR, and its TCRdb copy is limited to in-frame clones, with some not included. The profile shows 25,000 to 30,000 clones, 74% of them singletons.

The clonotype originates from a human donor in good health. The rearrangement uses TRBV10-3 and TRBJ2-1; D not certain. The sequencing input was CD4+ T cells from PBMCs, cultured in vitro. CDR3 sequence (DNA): TGTGCCACCCTATTAGTACGAGGCGGTGAGCAGTTCTTC. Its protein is CATLLVRGGEQFF.